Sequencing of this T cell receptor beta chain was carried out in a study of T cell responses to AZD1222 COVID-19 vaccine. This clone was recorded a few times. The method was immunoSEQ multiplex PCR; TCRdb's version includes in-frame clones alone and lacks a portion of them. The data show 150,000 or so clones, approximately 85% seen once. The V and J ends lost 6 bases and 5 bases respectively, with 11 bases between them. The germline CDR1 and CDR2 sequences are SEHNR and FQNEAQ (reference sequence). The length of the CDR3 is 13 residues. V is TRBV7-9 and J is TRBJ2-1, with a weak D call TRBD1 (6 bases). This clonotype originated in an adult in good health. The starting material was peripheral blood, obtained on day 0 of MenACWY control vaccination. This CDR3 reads CASRPGENNEQFF. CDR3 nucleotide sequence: TGTGCCAGCAGACCAGGGGAAAACAATGAGCAGTTCTTC.